The clone carrying this TCR beta chain was counted a single time. After removal of 4 bases from V and 0 bases from J, the junction contained 11 bases not matched to a gene. The CDR3 sequence is 17 residues long. CDR1 and CDR2 from the germline V gene are LNHNV and YYDKDF (reference sequence). The table came from immunoSEQ multiplex PCR; TCRdb's copy has only in-frame clones and leaves some out. The sample lists around 150,000 clones, 70% to 90% seen once, with about 12% in the top ten. This record belongs to a study of control samples from healthy donors and cancer patients. This receptor was obtained from a man younger than 40 in good health. Sequencing was done on a sample of blood. J is TRBJ1-1 and V is TRBV15, with TRBD1 matching 7 bases. The CDR3 DNA is TGTGCCACCAGCAAGCCGACAGGGCTGGATTTGAACACTGAAGCTTTCTTT. Encoded protein: CATSKPTGLDLNTEAFF.